The 9 T cell receptor beta chains below come from one sample, sequenced in a study of preoperative IRX-2 immunotherapy in early breast cancer. Sequencing used immunoSEQ multiplex PCR; TCRdb keeps in-frame clones, though not all of them. The data hold more than 2,500 clones, with approximately 76% observed a single time. Treatment meaning: preoperative locoregional IRX-2 cytokine immunotherapy. The source material was tumor tissue, sampled before IRX-2 immunotherapy. The receptors here all came from a human donor with breast cancer.

The V and J genes are TRBV15 and TRBJ2-1; D may be TRBD2 (5 bases). Trimming removed 5 bases from V and 7 bases from J, with 18 bases in between. This CDR3 is 15 amino acids long. Germline-derived CDR1 and CDR2 are LNHNV and YYDKDF (reference sequence). CDR3 in amino acids: CATSSGGRLRNEQFF. In DNA form, the CDR3 reads TGTGCCACCAGCTCAGGAGGTAGATTAAGAAATGAGCAGTTCTTC.

V and J are TRBV29-1 and TRBJ2-1; perhaps D is TRBD1 or TRBD2 (6 bases each). Trimming took 6 bases from V and 2 from J, leaving 17 bases between them. Germline-derived CDR1 and CDR2 are SQVTM and ANQGSEA. CDR3 length: 15 amino acids. The chain's CDR3 is CSVPRKGGTYNEQFF. The CDR3 DNA reads as TGCAGCGTCCCGAGGAAAGGGGGGACCTACAATGAGCAGTTCTTC.

The rearrangement links TRBV6-8 to TRBJ1-2; the D is unclear. V was shortened by 6 bases and J by 2 bases, with 16 bases between the two germline ends. The germline CDR1 and CDR2 sequences are MNHGY and SAAAGT. The CDR3 has 15 residues. The CDR3 region is CASSPVGGKNYGYTF. The CDR3 coding sequence is TGTGCCAGCAGCCCCGTTGGAGGGAAGAACTATGGCTACACCTTC.

This chain joins TRBV28 and TRBJ1-6; D possibly corresponds to TRBD1 (5 bases). This CDR3 is 14 amino acids long. CDR1 is MDHEN, CDR2 SYDVKM, per germline. V was clipped by 3 bases and J by 9 bases, with 12 bases between them. CDR3 sequence: CASSFGGLGSPLHF. CDR3 nucleotide sequence: TGTGCCAGCAGTTTTGGGGGGTTGGGTTCACCCCTCCACTTT.

The rearrangement uses TRBV18 and TRBJ2-3; TRBD1 or TRBD2 may be the D gene (5 bases each). The CDR3 length is 16 residues. Trimming took 6 bases from V and 2 from J, leaving 18 bases between them. Germline-derived CDR1 and CDR2 are KGHSH and LQKENI. In DNA form, the CDR3 reads TGTGCCAGCTCTCTAAGACCGGGACCCTACACAGATACGCAGTATTTT. This sequence encodes CASSLRPGPYTDTQYF.

The chain employs TRBV6-8 and TRBJ2-7; TRBD2 matches at 7 bases. Germline V gene lookup returns CDR1 MNHGY and CDR2 SAAAGT. V gave up 6 bases and J gave up 1 base; unmatched junction bases: 9. The CDR3 loop spans 15 amino acids. The CDR3 sequence: CASSEGGRVSYEQYF. The DNA for the CDR3 is TGTGCCAGCAGCGAGGGAGGGAGGGTGTCCTACGAGCAGTACTTC.

The chain carries TRBV2 and TRBJ2-5, with TRBD1 matching over 8 bases. CDR1 and CDR2 (germline): SNHLY, FYNNEI. The V gene end was trimmed by 5 bases and the J gene end by 0 bases; junction bases not matched to a gene: 2. The CDR3 length is 14 residues. CDR3 nucleotide sequence: TGTGCCAGCAGTCGGACAGGGAACCAAGAGACCCAGTACTTC. Amino acids: CASSRTGNQETQYF.

The V call is TRBV15, the J call TRBJ1-4; D remains ambiguous. CDR1 is LNHNV and CDR2 is YYDKDF in the germline V gene (reference sequence). The V and J ends lost 3 bases and 4 bases respectively, with 30 bases between them. The CDR3 is 21 amino acids. The chain's CDR3 is CATSRAPLLGSGPRLNEKLFF. In nucleotides, the CDR3 is TGTGCCACCAGCAGGGCACCTCTATTAGGGAGCGGTCCCCGCCTTAATGAAAAACTGTTTTTT.

The V and J genes are TRBV19 and TRBJ2-3; TRBD2 agrees at 9 bases. CDR1 and CDR2 from the germline V gene are LNHDA and SQIVND (reference sequence). The V segment lost 5 bases and the J segment 1 base; nucleotides outside the gene matches: 7. This CDR3 has 16 residues. The CDR3 nucleotides are TGTGCCAGTAGTCTCGAGAGGACTAGCGGCACAGATACGCAGTATTTT. This encodes CASSLERTSGTDTQYF.